The clone carrying this TCR beta chain was seen a single time. V lost 4 bases and J lost 8, with 17 bases in between. This CDR3 comprises 14 residues. Germline values: CDR1 SNHLY, CDR2 FYNNEI. Methods used by the authors: Reference gene primer amplification in the assay estimated nucleated cell counts. The protocol was immunoSEQ multiplex PCR, while the TCRdb copy is restricted to in-frame clones and leaves out a portion. V and J calls plus clone size are reproduced from that table; the DNA served to infer D and trimming. The sample has approximately 300,000 clones; over 70% are singletons. The data were obtained in a study of blood T cell repertoires in COVID-19. Across the whole study: COVID-19 samples, acute and convalescent, were from the United States, Italy and Spain. The cDNA or gDNA used as material had been derived from T cells, B-cell-depleted T cells, or PBMCs.

The origin of this receptor is a woman between 50 and 59 years old with acute or convalescent COVID-19. The rearrangement joins TRBV2 to TRBJ1-2; a weak D match, TRBD1 (5 bases). Sequenced: peripheral blood. The CDR3 protein is CASSVRDSKGGYTF. In DNA, the CDR3 is TGTGCCAGCAGTGTACGGGACTCAAAGGGGGGCTACACCTTC.